Each of the 5 T cell receptor beta chains below was sequenced from the same sample in a study of cytomegalovirus exposure and HLA in healthy donors. The PCR used 60 Vbeta and 13 Jbeta primers. Measured with immunoSEQ multiplex PCR; TCRdb has only the in-frame clones, and not every one. Of about 120,000 clones listed, around 88% are singletons. The sequencing input was PBMCs. The receptors here all came from a man aged 35-49 years in good health and CMV-seronegative.

This rearrangement joins TRBV5-4 to TRBJ2-5; D perhaps matches TRBD2 (7 bases). This CDR3 contains 16 residues. The germline V gene encodes CDR1 SGHNT and CDR2 YYREEE (reference sequence). V was clipped by 2 bases and J by 2 bases, with 16 bases between them. This CDR3 reads CASSLSRGAGQETQYF. In nucleotides, the CDR3 is TGTGCCAGCAGCTTATCACGGGGGGCGGGGCAAGAGACCCAGTACTTC.

The chain couples TRBV18 to TRBJ2-7; 7 bases agree with TRBD1. V was pared by 0 bases and J by 3 bases, with 2 bases of the junction left unmatched. This CDR3 has 14 residues. Germline V gene lookup returns CDR1 KGHSH and CDR2 LQKENI. The CDR3 DNA follows: TGTGCCAGCTCACCACCGGGACAGATCTACGAGCAGTACTTC. Its protein is CASSPPGQIYEQYF.

The chain links TRBV19 to TRBJ1-5; a possible D gene is TRBD1 (6 bases). The CDR3 runs to 13 residues. In germline, CDR1 is LNHDA, CDR2 SQIVND (reference sequence). The V gene lost 7 bases and the J gene lost 6 bases, with 13 bases spanning the gap. Here the CDR3 reads CASTGVPGQPQHF. The DNA of the CDR3 is TGTGCCAGTACAGGGGTCCCTGGTCAGCCCCAGCATTTT.

The gene calls are TRBV10-3 and TRBJ1-2, with a possible D match to TRBD1 (6 bases). Germline CDR1 ENHRY, CDR2 SYGVKD. The length of the CDR3 is 14 residues. V dropped 5 bases and J dropped 8 bases, with 18 bases sitting between them. The CDR3 nucleotides are TGTGCCATCAGTCCCGCCGGGACAACAGGCGGCTACACCTTC. This encodes CAISPAGTTGGYTF.

The chain combines TRBV5-8 with TRBJ1-2; a possible D gene is TRBD1 (6 bases). The CDR3 runs 16 residues. Germline assignment: CDR1 SGHTS and CDR2 YDEGEE. V lost 5 bases to trimming and J lost 0 bases, with 17 bases between them. CDR3: CASSFSDRLANYGYTF. In DNA, the CDR3 is TGTGCCAGCAGTTTCTCGGACAGATTAGCTAACTATGGCTACACCTTC.